The 21 T cell receptor beta chains listed next were all sequenced from one sample in a study of blood T cell repertoires in COVID-19. Clones were read by immunoSEQ multiplex PCR, and TCRdb kept only the in-frame ones, dropping some. The repertoire holds roughly 94,000 clones, with more than 65% as singletons. Sequences were obtained from peripheral blood. These receptors were collected from a man between 60 and 70 years old with acute or convalescent COVID-19.

The chain links TRBV9 to TRBJ1-2, with 9 positions matching TRBD1. Losses at the gene ends were 4 bases for V and 4 bases for J; bases not matched to a gene: 11. This CDR3 is built from 16 residues. The germline V gene encodes CDR1 SGDLS and CDR2 YYNGEE. The CDR3 reads CASSPRGTGTSYGYTF. CDR3 in DNA: TGTGCCAGCAGCCCCCGGGGGACAGGGACTAGCTATGGCTACACCTTC.

The chain recombines TRBV28 with TRBJ1-5; D perhaps matches TRBD1 (6 bases). CDR1 is MDHEN and CDR2 is SYDVKM in the germline V gene. Trimming cost V 3 bases and J 4 bases, with 16 bases left between them. This CDR3 has 16 residues. The CDR3 bases are TGTGCCAGCAGTTTCCCACAGGGAGGGCGGAATCAGCCCCAGCATTTT. Translated: CASSFPQGGRNQPQHF.

V gene TRBV11-2 combines with J gene TRBJ2-4; 8 positions match TRBD2. V shed 1 base and J 7 bases; nucleotides not matched to a gene: 6. The CDR3 sequence is 15 residues long. From germline, CDR1 is SGHAT and CDR2 FQNNGV. In DNA form, the CDR3 reads TGTGCCAGCAGCTTAGTCGGGGGGGCCGAGAACATTCAGTACTTC. Encoded protein: CASSLVGGAENIQYF.

This sequence joins TRBV28 and TRBJ1-2, with 12 bases that match TRBD1. CDR1 is MDHEN, CDR2 SYDVKM, per germline. This CDR3 is built from 15 residues. Losses at the gene ends were 7 bases for V and 8 bases for J; bases not matched to a gene: 11. This CDR3 is CASKIGTGGAKGYTF. CDR3 DNA sequence: TGTGCCAGCAAGATAGGGACAGGGGGCGCAAAGGGCTACACCTTC.

V is TRBV7-2 and J is TRBJ2-2; 11 positions match TRBD2. V was clipped by 1 base and J by 4 bases; unmatched bases: 2. The CDR3 extends over 16 amino acids. CDR1 and CDR2 (germline): SGHTA, FQGNSA. CDR3 nucleotide sequence: TGTGCCAGCAGCTTAGGTGGACTAGCGGGCACCGGGGAGCTGTTTTTT. Its translation is CASSLGGLAGTGELFF.

CDR3 in amino acids: CASSPKSYSGNTIYF. The CDR3 nucleotides read TGTGCCAGCAGCCCAAAGAGTTACTCTGGAAACACCATATATTTT. The chain joins TRBV7-9 to TRBJ1-3; no clear D. The CDR3 spans 15 residues. The V gene's germline CDR1 is SEHNR and CDR2 FQNEAQ (reference sequence). The V and J ends lost 5 bases and 0 bases respectively, with 11 bases between them. Full variable domain (rest looked up from reference TRBV7-9 and TRBJ1-3): DTGVSQNPRHKITKRGQNVTFRCDPISEHNRLYWYRQTLGQGPEFLTYFQNEAQLEKSRLLSDRFSAERPKGSFSTLEIQRTEQGDSAMYLCASSPKSYSGNTIYFGEGSWLTVV.

Concerning this clone itself: Sequence at one end of the junction differs from germline and may be a read error. The CDR3: CASSGWTSGGAGRMDF. CDR3 bases: TGTGCCAGCAGTGGATGGACTAGCGGGGGAGCTGGTCGCATGGATTTT. V and J are TRBV6-1 and TRBJ2-3; TRBD2 matches at 13 bases. CDR3 length: 16 amino acids. Per germline, CDR1 MNHNS and CDR2 SASEGT.

This sequence joins TRBV28 and TRBJ2-1; D is unclear. From germline, CDR1 is MDHEN and CDR2 SYDVKM. Trimming stripped 1 base from V and 0 bases from J, with 13 bases between. The CDR3 spans 17 residues. Here the CDR3 reads CASSLYRPWSSYNEQFF. Written as DNA, the CDR3 is TGTGCCAGCAGTTTATATAGGCCTTGGAGCTCCTACAATGAGCAGTTCTTC.

CDR3 in DNA: TGCGCCACCTCCGTTGGGCGGAACACCGGGGAGCTGTTTTTT. It translates to CATSVGRNTGELFF. The V gene is TRBV5-1, the J gene TRBJ2-2, with unresolved D. The CDR3 length is 14 residues. Trimming pared 9 bases from V and 1 base from J, leaving 13 bases between. CDR1 and CDR2 (germline): SGHRS, YFSETQ.

V is TRBV9 and J is TRBJ2-2; D is perhaps TRBD2 (7 bases). Germline lookup yields CDR1 SGDLS and CDR2 YYNGEE. CDR3 size: 19 residues. Trimming took off 5 bases at V and 0 bases at J, with 23 bases between the two ends. The CDR3 here is CASRGPGGPRESNTGELFF. Here the CDR3 DNA reads TGTGCCAGCAGAGGTCCGGGGGGCCCCCGCGAATCGAACACCGGGGAGCTGTTTTTT.

The chain uses TRBV27 and TRBJ1-5; possible D gene TRBD1, 5 bases. V was shortened by 5 bases and J by 4 bases, with 9 bases between the two germline ends. The CDR3 runs 13 residues. The germline V gene encodes CDR1 MNHEY and CDR2 SMNVEV (reference sequence). The CDR3 bases are TGTGCCAGCAGTAGGGGATTGAATCAGCCCCAGCATTTT. Translation: CASSRGLNQPQHF.

The chain couples TRBV5-1 to TRBJ2-3; D remains unclear. The CDR3 is 14 residues long. V dropped 0 bases and J dropped 0 bases, with 5 bases sitting between them. Germline-derived CDR1 and CDR2 are SGHRS and YFSETQ. DNA for the CDR3: TGCGCCAGCAGCTTGGGGGCTAGCACAGATACGCAGTATTTT. Translation: CASSLGASTDTQYF. Full variable domain (outside the CDR3, taken from reference TRBV5-1 and TRBJ2-3): KAGVTQTPRYLIKTRGQQVTLSCSPISGHRSVSWYQQTPGQGLQFLFEYFSETQRNKGNFPGRFSGRQFSNSRSEMNVSTLELGDSALYLCASSLGASTDTQYFGPGTRLTVL.

The V call is TRBV3-1 (or the pseudogene TRBV3-2), the J call TRBJ2-7; 7 bases are a match to TRBD1. The germline gives CDR1 LGHDT, CDR2 YNNKEL (reference sequence). V was clipped by 1 base and J by 1 base; unmatched bases: 1. The CDR3 consists of 14 residues. The CDR3 DNA follows: TGTGCCAGCAGCCAAGGACAGGGTTCCTACGAGCAGTACTTC. It is translated as CASSQGQGSYEQYF.

V is TRBV6-1 and J is TRBJ2-5; 11 bases align to TRBD1. CDR1 and CDR2 from the germline V gene are MNHNS and SASEGT. Trimming took 3 bases from V and 7 from J; bases not matched to a gene: 10. The CDR3 totals 16 residues. The CDR3 protein is CASSDVGTGGQRTQYF. The CDR3 DNA follows: TGTGCCAGCAGTGATGTAGGGACAGGGGGGCAAAGGACCCAGTACTTC.

V usage is TRBV7-8 and J usage is TRBJ1-5; 8 positions agree with TRBD1. CDR1 and CDR2 (germline): SGHVS, FQNEAQ. Trimming took 4 bases from V and 0 from J; bases not matched to a gene: 5. CDR3 length equals 16 residues. The CDR3 sequence: CASSSTGANSNQPQHF. The CDR3 nucleotides read TGTGCCAGCAGCTCGACAGGGGCTAATAGCAATCAGCCCCAGCATTTT.

The chain is built from TRBV15 and TRBJ2-3, with a weak D call TRBD2 (5 bases). Trimming took off 0 bases at V and 2 bases at J, with 12 bases between the two ends. The CDR3 runs 16 residues. CDR1 and CDR2 (germline): LNHNV, YYDKDF (reference sequence). The CDR3 spells CATSRDQEGLTDTQYF. CDR3 DNA: TGTGCCACCAGCAGAGATCAAGAGGGTCTCACAGATACGCAGTATTTT. The complete variable domain, with remaining parts taken from reference TRBV15 and TRBJ2-3, reads DAMVIQNPRYQVTQFGKPVTLSCSQTLNHNVMYWYQQKSSQAPKLLFHYYDKDFNNEADTPDNFQSRRPNTSFCFLDIRSPGLGDTAMYLCATSRDQEGLTDTQYFGPGTRLTVL.

This chain connects TRBV7-2 to TRBJ2-2, with TRBD2 identical over 8 bases. Losses at the gene ends were 6 bases for V and 2 bases for J; bases not matched to a gene: 14. CDR1 is SGHTA, CDR2 FQGNSA, per germline. The CDR3 length is 18 residues. The DNA of the CDR3 is TGTGCCAGCAGTAGAGGGGGTGGCGCGGGGGGTAACACCGGGGAGCTGTTTTTT. Translated: CASSRGGGAGGNTGELFF.

The chain has TRBV5-4 and TRBJ1-3; D remains unclear. There are 14 residues in the CDR3. Per germline, CDR1 SGHNT and CDR2 YYREEE (reference sequence). The germline V and J ends were trimmed by 2 bases and 1 base, with 7 bases remaining between them. Written as DNA, the CDR3 is TGTGCCAGCAGCTTAGCGGGGTCTGGAAACACCATATATTTT. Translated, it gives CASSLAGSGNTIYF.

This clone was counted a few times. The sample carries other DNA sequences with the same CDR3. This chain connects TRBV19 to TRBJ1-2; 7 bases match TRBD1. The germline CDR1 and CDR2 sequences are LNHDA and SQIVND (reference sequence). The V and J ends lost 4 bases and 4 bases, in that order; junction bases with no gene match: 0. This CDR3 spans 12 amino acids. The CDR3 region is CASSRDSYGYTF. The CDR3 DNA follows: TGTGCCAGTAGTAGGGACAGCTATGGCTACACCTTC.

This clone appeared once. V usage is TRBV13 and J usage is TRBJ2-1; 10 nucleotides line up with TRBD2. V gave up 4 bases and J gave up 6 bases; unmatched junction bases: 12. Looked up from germline, CDR1 is PRHDT and CDR2 is FYEKMQ (reference sequence). CDR3 size: 17 residues. Here the CDR3 DNA reads TGTGCCAGCAGCTCCAGGGTTAGGGCTAGCGGGGGCAATGAGCAGTTCTTC. It is translated as CASSSRVRASGGNEQFF. Full variable domain (rest looked up from reference TRBV13 and TRBJ2-1): AAGVIQSPRHLIKEKRETATLKCYPIPRHDTVYWYQQGPGQDPQFLISFYEKMQSDKGSIPDRFSAQQFSDYHSELNMSSLELGDSALYFCASSSRVRASGGNEQFFGPGTRLTVL.

The chain uses TRBV2 and TRBJ2-1, with 9 positions matching TRBD2. J lost 9 bases, V lost 4 bases, and 13 bases had no gene match. Germline CDR1 SNHLY, CDR2 FYNNEI. The CDR3 contains 16 residues. DNA of the CDR3: TGTGCCAGCAGTGTAACGGGCGGGGGGGTAAGGAGTGAGCAGTTCTTC. Its translation is CASSVTGGGVRSEQFF. Based on the CDR3 plus reference TRBV2 and TRBJ2-1, the full variable domain is EPEVTQTPSHQVTQMGQEVILRCVPISNHLYFYWYRQILGQKVEFLVSFYNNEISEKSEIFDDQFSVERPDGSNFTLKIRSTKLEDSAMYFCASSVTGGGVRSEQFFGPGTRLTVL.